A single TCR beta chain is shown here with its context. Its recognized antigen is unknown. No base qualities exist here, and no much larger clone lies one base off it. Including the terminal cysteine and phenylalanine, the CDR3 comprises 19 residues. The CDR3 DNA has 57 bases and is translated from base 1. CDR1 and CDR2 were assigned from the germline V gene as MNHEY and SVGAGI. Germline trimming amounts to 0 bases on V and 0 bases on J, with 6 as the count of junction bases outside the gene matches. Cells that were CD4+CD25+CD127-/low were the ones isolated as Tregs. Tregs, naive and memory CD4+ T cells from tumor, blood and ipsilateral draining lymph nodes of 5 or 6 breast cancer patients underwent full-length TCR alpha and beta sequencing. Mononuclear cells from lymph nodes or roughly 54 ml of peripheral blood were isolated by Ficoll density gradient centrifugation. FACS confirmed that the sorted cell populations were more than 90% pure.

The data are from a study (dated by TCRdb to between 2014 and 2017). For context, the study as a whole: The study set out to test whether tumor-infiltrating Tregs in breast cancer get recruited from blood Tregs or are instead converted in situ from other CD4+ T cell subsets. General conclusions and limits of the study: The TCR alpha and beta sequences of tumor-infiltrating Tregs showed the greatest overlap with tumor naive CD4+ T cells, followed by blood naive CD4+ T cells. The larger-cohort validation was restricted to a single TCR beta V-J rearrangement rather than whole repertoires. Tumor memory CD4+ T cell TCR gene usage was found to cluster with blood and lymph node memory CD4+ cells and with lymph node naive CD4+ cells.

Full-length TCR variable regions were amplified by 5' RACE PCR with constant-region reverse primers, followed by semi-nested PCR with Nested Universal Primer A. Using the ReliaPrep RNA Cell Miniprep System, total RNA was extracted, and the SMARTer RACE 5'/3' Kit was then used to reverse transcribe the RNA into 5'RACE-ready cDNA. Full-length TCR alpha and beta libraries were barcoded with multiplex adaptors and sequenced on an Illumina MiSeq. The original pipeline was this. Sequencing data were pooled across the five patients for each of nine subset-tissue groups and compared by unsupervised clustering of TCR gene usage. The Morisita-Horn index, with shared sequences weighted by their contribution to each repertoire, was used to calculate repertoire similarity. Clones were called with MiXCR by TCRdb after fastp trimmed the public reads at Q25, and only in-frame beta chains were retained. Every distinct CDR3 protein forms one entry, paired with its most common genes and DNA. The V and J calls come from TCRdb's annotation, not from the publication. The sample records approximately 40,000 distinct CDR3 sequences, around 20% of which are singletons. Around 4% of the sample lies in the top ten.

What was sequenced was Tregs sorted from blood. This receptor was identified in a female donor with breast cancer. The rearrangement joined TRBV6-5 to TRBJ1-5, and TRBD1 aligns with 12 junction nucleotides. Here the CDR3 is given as CASSYSGQGAGGSNQPQHF. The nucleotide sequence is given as TGTGCCAGCAGTTACTCGGGACAGGGGGCCGGGGGTAGCAATCAGCCCCAGCATTTT.